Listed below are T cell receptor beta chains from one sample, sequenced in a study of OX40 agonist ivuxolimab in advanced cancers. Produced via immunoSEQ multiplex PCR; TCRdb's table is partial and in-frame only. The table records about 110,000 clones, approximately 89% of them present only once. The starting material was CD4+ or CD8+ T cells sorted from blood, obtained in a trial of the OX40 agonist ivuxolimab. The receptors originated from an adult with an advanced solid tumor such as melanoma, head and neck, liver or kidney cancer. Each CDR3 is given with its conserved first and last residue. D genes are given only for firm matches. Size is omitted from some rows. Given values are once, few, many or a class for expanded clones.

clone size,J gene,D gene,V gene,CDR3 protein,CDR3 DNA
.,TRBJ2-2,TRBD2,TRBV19,CASSIRTSGRLNAGELFF,TGTGCCAGTAGTATAAGGACTAGCGGGAGGTTGAACGCCGGGGAGCTGTTTTTT
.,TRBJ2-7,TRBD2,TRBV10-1,CASSESCGGAPYEQYF,TGCGCCAGCAGTGAGTCTTGCGGGGGGGCCCCCTACGAGCAGTACTTC
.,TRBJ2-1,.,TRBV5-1,CASTRGAVRRLSSYNEQFF,TGCGCCTCAACGAGGGGGGCTGTCCGTCGTCTGAGCTCCTACAATGAGCAGTTCTTC
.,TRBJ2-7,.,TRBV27,CASGKYEQYF,TGTGCCAGCGGGAAATACGAGCAGTACTTC
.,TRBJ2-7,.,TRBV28,CASSLVSAGDSYEQYF,TGTGCCAGCAGTCTGGTTAGTGCAGGTGACTCCTACGAGCAGTACTTC
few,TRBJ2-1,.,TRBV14,CASSQDVRDEQFF,TGTGCCAGCAGCCAAGATGTGAGGGATGAGCAGTTCTTC
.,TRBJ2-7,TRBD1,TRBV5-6,CASSTGTGGRGQYF,TGTGCCAGCAGTACCGGGACAGGGGGACGGGGGCAGTACTTC
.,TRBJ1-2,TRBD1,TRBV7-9,CASSKEPTGPSGGYTF,TGTGCCAGCAGCAAAGAACCGACAGGGCCCTCGGGGGGCTACACCTTC
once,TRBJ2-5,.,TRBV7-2,CASSRETGTQYF,TGTGCCAGCAGCCGGGAAACGGGGACCCAGTACTTC
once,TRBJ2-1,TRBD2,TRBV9,CASSVGLAGGNNEQFF,TGTGCCAGCAGCGTAGGGCTAGCGGGAGGGAACAATGAGCAGTTCTTC
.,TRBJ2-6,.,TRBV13,CASSLLAGTSGANVLTF,TGTGCCAGCAGCTTACTTGCGGGGACCTCTGGGGCCAACGTCCTGACTTTC
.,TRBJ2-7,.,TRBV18,CASSPSGQVNDEQYF,TGTGCCAGCTCACCGTCGGGGCAGGTCAACGACGAGCAGTACTTC
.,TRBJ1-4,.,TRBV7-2,CASSRDMDEKLFF,TGTGCCAGCAGCCGTGACATGGATGAAAAACTGTTTTTT
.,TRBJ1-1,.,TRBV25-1,CASSAYAANIMNTEAFF,TGTGCCAGCAGTGCTTACGCTGCGAATATAATGAACACTGAAGCTTTCTTT
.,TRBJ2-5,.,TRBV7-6,CASSPPAAEETQYF,TGTGCCAGCAGCCCCCCGGCGGCGGAAGAGACCCAGTACTTC
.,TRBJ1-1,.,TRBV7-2,CASSVVGGATNTEAFF,TGTGCCAGCAGCGTCGTTGGGGGGGCAACAAACACTGAAGCTTTCTTT
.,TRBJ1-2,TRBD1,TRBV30,CALNRGFDYGYTF,TGTGCCTTAAACAGGGGCTTTGACTATGGCTACACCTTC
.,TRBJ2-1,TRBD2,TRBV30,CAWSAQLGTRSYNEQFF,TGTGCCTGGAGTGCCCAACTCGGGACTAGGTCCTACAATGAGCAGTTCTTC
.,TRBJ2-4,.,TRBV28,CASSPWAAKVNIQYF,TGTGCCAGCAGTCCCTGGGCCGCTAAGGTTAACATTCAGTACTTC
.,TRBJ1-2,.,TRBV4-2,CASSQDMGLGADYGYTF,TGTGCCAGCAGCCAAGATATGGGTCTGGGGGCTGACTATGGCTACACCTTC
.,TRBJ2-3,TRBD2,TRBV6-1,CASSDYFWREKGDTQYF,TGTGCCAGCAGTGATTATTTCTGGCGGGAGAAGGGAGATACGCAGTATTTT
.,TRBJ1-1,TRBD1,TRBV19,CASKGQGASMNTEAFF,TGTGCCAGTAAGGGACAGGGGGCGAGCATGAACACTGAAGCTTTCTTT
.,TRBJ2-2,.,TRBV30,CAWSRGTGELFF,TGTGCCTGGAGTAGGGGCACCGGGGAGCTGTTTTTT
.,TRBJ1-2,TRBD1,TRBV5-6,CASSHDRGNGYTF,TGTGCCAGCAGCCATGACAGGGGAAATGGCTACACCTTC
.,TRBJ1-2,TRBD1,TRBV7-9,CASSFKGAEYGYTF,TGTGCCAGCAGCTTCAAGGGGGCCGAGTATGGCTACACCTTC
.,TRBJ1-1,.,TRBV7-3,CASSLNGGSGMNTEAFF,TGTGCCAGCAGCTTAAACGGGGGTTCAGGTATGAACACTGAAGCTTTCTTT
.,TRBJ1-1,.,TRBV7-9,CASSPSLTRNTEAFF,TGTGCCAGCAGCCCCTCGCTTACCAGGAACACTGAAGCTTTCTTT
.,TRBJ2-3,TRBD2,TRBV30,CAWSARLAGGTDTQYF,TGTGCCTGGAGTGCCCGACTAGCGGGGGGCACAGATACGCAGTATTTT
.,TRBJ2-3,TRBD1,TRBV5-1,CASSFRVQGARDTQYF,TGCGCCAGCAGCTTCAGGGTACAGGGGGCTAGAGATACGCAGTATTTT
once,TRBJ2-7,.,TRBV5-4,CASTSRAGYEQYF,TGTGCCAGCACGAGCCGCGCGGGCTACGAGCAGTACTTC
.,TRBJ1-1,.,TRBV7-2,CASSLGGFNTEAFF,TGTGCCAGCAGCTTGGGGGGATTTAACACTGAAGCTTTCTTT
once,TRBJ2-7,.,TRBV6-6,CASSYSQAYEQYF,TGTGCCAGCAGTTACTCCCAGGCATACGAGCAGTACTTC
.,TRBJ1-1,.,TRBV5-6,CASSLFGNTEAFF,TGTGCCAGCAGCTTGTTTGGGAACACTGAAGCTTTCTTT
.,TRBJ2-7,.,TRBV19,CASGGASSYEQYF,TGTGCCAGTGGCGGGGCGTCCTCCTACGAGCAGTACTTC
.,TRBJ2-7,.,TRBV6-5,CASSFGTPVGEQYF,TGTGCCAGCAGTTTCGGGACTCCGGTGGGTGAGCAGTACTTC
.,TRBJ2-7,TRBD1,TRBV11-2,CASSTGTGPYEQYF,TGTGCCAGCAGCACCGGGACAGGGCCGTACGAGCAGTACTTC
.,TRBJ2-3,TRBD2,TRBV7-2,CASGRVPADTQYF,TGTGCCAGCGGGAGGGTTCCGGCCGATACGCAGTATTTT
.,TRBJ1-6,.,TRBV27,CASSFRGREYNSPLHF,TGTGCCAGCAGTTTTCGCGGCCGGGAGTATAATTCACCCCTCCACTTT
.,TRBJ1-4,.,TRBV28,CASSRGAATNEKLFF,TGTGCCAGCAGCCGAGGGGCAGCGACTAATGAAAAACTGTTTTTT
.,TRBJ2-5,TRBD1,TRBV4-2,CASSQGQDRAEETQYF,TGTGCCAGCAGCCAAGGGCAGGACAGGGCAGAGGAGACCCAGTACTTC
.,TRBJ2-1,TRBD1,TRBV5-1,CASSKQGEYNEQFF,TGCGCCAGCAGCAAACAGGGGGAGTACAATGAGCAGTTCTTC
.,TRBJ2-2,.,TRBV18,CASSQSRVPNTGELFF,TGTGCCAGCTCGCAATCGAGGGTACCGAACACCGGGGAGCTGTTTTTT
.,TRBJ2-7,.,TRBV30,CAWSRSQDEQYF,TGTGCCTGGTCGAGGTCTCAGGACGAGCAGTACTTC
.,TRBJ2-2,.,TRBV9,CASSPRDKNTGELFF,TGTGCCAGCAGCCCCCGGGACAAGAACACCGGGGAGCTGTTTTTT
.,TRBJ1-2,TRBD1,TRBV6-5,CASTTQGGHGYTF,TGTGCCAGCACCACCCAGGGGGGCCATGGCTACACCTTC
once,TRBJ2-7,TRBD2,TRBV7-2,CASSLLAGAVYEQYF,TGTGCCAGCAGCTTATTAGCGGGAGCGGTATACGAGCAGTACTTC
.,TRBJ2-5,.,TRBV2,CASSGLGIIETQYF,TGTGCCAGCAGTGGACTAGGGATCATAGAGACCCAGTACTTC
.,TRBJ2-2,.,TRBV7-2,CASTPGVANTGELFF,TGTGCCAGCACCCCAGGGGTCGCGAACACCGGGGAGCTGTTTTTT
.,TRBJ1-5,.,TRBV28,CASSLWDLNQPQHF,TGTGCCAGCAGTTTGTGGGATCTCAATCAGCCCCAGCATTTT
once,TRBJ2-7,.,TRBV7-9,CASSAEQESYEQYF,TGTGCCAGCAGCGCCGAACAGGAATCCTACGAGCAGTACTTC
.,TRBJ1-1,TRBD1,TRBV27,CASSSRTGDTEAFF,TGTGCCAGCAGTTCCCGGACAGGGGACACTGAAGCTTTCTTT
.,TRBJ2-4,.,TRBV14,CASNSGDTKNIQYF,TGTGCCAGCAACTCGGGGGACACCAAAAACATTCAGTACTTC
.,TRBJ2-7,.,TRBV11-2,CASSPPGANDEQYF,TGTGCCAGCAGCCCCCCGGGGGCGAATGACGAGCAGTACTTC
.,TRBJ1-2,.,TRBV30,CAWSEDYGYTF,TGTGCCTGGAGTGAAGACTATGGCTACACCTTC
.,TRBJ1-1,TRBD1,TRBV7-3,CASSLTGGAGPEAFF,TGTGCCAGCAGCTTAACAGGGGGCGCGGGTCCTGAAGCTTTCTTT